This TCR beta chain is from a study of neurological immune-mediated disorders. Overall study results and limits: Among 34 multiple sclerosis patients, phylogenetic grouping put the repertoires of 18 into a single related-CDR3 cluster, a possible signature. None of the CDR3 amino acid sequences in expanded clones turned up in more than one subject, which points to private repertoires in all groups.

TCRdb called the 5' RACE reads again in MiXCR, with one record for every CDR3 protein. The sample includes 55,000 or so distinct CDR3 sequences, over 3.5% of them seen just once. This clonotype came up many times. Antigen: not known. V gave up 8 bases and J gave up 9 bases; unmatched junction bases: 11. The CDR3 is made up of 14 amino acids. Per germline, CDR1 SNHLY and CDR2 FYNNEI. Sequenced sample: CD4+ T cells from blood. This chain joins TRBV2 and TRBJ2-1, with 9 positions matching TRBD2. The sequence came from a woman aged 40 to 50 with multiple sclerosis. The CDR3 DNA follows: TGTGCCAGCCTAGGGGCGGGGGGGCCCCCTGAGCAGTTCTTC. Protein sequence: CASLGAGGPPEQFF.